The sample holds a few counts of the clone carrying this TCR beta chain. The record originates from a study of blood T cell repertoires in COVID-19. The germline gives CDR1 MRHNA, CDR2 SNTAGT. Trimming removed 6 bases from V and 2 bases from J, with 13 bases in between. The CDR3 runs 14 residues. Authors' methods: Reference gene primer amplification yielded estimated nucleated cell counts. Assay used: immunoSEQ multiplex PCR; TCRdb lists only in-frame clones, some missing. The DNA gave D and trimming, while V, J and clone size come from that table. The sample records about 66,000 clones, approximately 82% being singletons.

Sequenced sample: peripheral blood. The rearrangement joins TRBV6-4 to TRBJ2-5; tentatively, D is TRBD2 (6 bases). The clonotype was recovered from a man aged 55 to 69 with acute or convalescent COVID-19. CDR3: CASSPQGGQETQYF. For the CDR3, the DNA is TGTGCCAGCAGCCCGCAGGGAGGTCAAGAGACCCAGTACTTC.